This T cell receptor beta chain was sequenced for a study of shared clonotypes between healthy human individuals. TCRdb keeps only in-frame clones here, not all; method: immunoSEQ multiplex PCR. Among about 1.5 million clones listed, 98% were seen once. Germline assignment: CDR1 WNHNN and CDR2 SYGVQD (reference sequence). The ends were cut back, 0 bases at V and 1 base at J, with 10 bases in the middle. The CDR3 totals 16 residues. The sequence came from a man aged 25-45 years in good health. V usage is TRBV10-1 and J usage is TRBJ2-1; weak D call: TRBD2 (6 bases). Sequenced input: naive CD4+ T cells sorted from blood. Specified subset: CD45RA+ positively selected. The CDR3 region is CASSESNGGSYNEQFF. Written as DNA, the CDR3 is TGCGCCAGCAGTGAGTCGAATGGGGGGTCCTACAATGAGCAGTTCTTC.